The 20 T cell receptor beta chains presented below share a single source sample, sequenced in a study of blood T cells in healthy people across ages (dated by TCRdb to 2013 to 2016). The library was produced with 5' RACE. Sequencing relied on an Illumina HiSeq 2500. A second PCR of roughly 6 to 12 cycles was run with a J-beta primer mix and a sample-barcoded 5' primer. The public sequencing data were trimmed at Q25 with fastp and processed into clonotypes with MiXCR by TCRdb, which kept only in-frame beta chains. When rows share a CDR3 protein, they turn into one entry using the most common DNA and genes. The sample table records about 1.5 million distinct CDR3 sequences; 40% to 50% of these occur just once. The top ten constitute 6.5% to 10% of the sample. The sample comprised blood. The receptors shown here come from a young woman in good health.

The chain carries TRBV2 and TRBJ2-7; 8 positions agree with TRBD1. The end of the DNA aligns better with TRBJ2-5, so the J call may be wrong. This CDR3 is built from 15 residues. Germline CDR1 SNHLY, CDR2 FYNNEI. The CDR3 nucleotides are TGTGCCAGCAATCCTCAGGGGGCGCTGGGAGAGACCCAGTACTTC. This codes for CASNPQGALGETQYF.

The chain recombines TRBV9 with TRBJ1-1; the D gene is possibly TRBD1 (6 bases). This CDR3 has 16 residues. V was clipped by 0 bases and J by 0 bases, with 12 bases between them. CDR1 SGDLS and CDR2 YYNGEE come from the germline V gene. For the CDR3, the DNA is TGTGCCAGCAGCGTAGTGGGGGCAAGTATGAACACTGAAGCTTTCTTT. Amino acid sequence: CASSVVGASMNTEAFF.

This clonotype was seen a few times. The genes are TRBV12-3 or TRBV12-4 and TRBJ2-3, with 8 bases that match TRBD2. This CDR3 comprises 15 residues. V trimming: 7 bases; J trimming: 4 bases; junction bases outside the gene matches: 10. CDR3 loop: CASTPGETSADTQYF. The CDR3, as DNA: TGTGCCAGCACTCCTGGGGAGACTAGCGCAGATACGCAGTATTTT.

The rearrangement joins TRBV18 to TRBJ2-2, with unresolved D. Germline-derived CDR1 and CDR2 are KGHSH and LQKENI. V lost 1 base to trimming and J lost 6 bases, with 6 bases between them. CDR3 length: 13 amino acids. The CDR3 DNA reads TGTGCCAGCTCACCACGGGAATCCGGGGAGCTGTTTTTT. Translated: CASSPRESGELFF.

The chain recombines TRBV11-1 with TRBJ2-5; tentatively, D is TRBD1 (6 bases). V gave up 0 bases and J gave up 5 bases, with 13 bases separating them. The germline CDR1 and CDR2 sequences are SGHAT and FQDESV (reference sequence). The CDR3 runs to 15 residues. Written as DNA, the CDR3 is TGTGCCAGCAGCTTAGCGACAGGCATCGGGGAGACCCAGTACTTC. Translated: CASSLATGIGETQYF.

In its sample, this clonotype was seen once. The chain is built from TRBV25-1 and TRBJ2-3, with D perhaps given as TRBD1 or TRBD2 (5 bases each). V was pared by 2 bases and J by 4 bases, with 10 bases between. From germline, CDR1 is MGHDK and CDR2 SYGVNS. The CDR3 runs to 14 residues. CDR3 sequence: CASSESGGSDTQYF. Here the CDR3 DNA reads TGTGCCAGCAGTGAAAGTGGGGGTTCAGATACGCAGTATTTT.

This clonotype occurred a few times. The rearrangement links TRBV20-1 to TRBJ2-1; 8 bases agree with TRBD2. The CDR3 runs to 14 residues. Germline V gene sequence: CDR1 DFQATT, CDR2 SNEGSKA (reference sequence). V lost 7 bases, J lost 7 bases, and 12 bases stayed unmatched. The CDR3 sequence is CSVTRSGAPNEQFF. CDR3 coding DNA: TGCAGTGTAACCCGTAGCGGGGCTCCTAATGAGCAGTTCTTC.

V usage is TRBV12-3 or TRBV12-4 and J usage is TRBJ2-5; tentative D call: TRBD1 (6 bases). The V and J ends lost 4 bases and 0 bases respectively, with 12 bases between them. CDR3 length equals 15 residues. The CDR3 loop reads CASSSWTENQETQYF. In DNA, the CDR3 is TGTGCCAGCAGTTCGTGGACAGAGAACCAAGAGACCCAGTACTTC.

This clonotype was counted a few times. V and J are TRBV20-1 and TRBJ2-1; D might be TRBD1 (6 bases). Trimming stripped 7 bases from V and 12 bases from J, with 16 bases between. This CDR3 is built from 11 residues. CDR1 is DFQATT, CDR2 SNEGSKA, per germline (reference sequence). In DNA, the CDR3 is TGCAGTGTTAGTCCCAGGGGCGGGCAGTTCTTC. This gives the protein CSVSPRGGQFF.

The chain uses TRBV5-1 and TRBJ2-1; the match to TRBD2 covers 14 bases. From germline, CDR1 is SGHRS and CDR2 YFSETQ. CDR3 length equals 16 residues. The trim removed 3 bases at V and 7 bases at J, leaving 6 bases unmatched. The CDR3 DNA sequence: TGCGCCAGCAGCTGGGGACTAGCGGGAGCGTGGAATGAGCAGTTCTTC. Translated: CASSWGLAGAWNEQFF. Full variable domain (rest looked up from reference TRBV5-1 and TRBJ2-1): KAGVTQTPRYLIKTRGQQVTLSCSPISGHRSVSWYQQTPGQGLQFLFEYFSETQRNKGNFPGRFSGRQFSNSRSEMNVSTLELGDSALYLCASSWGLAGAWNEQFFGPGTRLTVL.

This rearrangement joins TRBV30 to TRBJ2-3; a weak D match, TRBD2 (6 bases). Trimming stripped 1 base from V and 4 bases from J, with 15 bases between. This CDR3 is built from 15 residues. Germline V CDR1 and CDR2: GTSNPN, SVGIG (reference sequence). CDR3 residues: CAWSAIRGSSDTQYF. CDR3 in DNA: TGTGCCTGGAGTGCCATCCGGGGGTCCTCAGATACGCAGTATTTT.

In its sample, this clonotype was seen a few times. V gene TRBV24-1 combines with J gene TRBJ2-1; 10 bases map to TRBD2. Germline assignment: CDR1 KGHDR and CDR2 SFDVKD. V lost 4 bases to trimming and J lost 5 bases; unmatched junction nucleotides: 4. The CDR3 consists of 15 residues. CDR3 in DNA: TGTGCCACCAGTGACGGACTAGCGGAAAACAATGAGCAGTTCTTC. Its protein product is CATSDGLAENNEQFF.

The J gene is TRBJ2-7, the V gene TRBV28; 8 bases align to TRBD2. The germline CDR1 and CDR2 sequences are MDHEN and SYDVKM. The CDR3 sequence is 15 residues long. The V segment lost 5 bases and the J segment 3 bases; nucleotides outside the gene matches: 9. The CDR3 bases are TGTGCCAGCAGTCCATCGGGAGGGGGACACTACGAGCAGTACTTC. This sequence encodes CASSPSGGGHYEQYF.

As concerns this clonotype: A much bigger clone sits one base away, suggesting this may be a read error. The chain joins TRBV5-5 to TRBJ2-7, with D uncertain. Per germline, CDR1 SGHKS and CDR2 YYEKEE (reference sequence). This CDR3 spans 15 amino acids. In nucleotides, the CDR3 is TGTGCCGGCAGCTTGGCTCATACAGACACCTACGAGCAGTACTTC. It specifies CAGSLAHTDTYEQYF.

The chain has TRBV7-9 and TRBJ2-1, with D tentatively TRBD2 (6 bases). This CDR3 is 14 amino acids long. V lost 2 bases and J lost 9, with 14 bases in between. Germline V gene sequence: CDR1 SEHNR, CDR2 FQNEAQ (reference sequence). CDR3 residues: CASSLSGGSGEQFF. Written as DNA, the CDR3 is TGTGCCAGCAGCTTATCTGGGGGGTCGGGTGAGCAGTTCTTC. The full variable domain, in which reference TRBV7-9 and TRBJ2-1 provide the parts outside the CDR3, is DTGVSQNPRHKITKRGQNVTFRCDPISEHNRLYWYRQTLGQGPEFLTYFQNEAQLEKSRLLSDRFSAERPKGSFSTLEIQRTEQGDSAMYLCASSLSGGSGEQFFGPGTRLTVL.

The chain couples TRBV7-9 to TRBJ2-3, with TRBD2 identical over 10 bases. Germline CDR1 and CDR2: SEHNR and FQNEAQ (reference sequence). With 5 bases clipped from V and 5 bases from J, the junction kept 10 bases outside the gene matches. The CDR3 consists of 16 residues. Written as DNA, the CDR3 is TGTGCCAGCAGCCCACAACTTTTAGCGGGAGGAGATACGCAGTATTTT. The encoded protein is CASSPQLLAGGDTQYF.

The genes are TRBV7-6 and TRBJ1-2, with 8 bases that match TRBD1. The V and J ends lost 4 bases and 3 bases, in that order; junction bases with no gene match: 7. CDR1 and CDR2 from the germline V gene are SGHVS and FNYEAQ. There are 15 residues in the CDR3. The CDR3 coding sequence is TGTGCCAGCAGCTCAACGGACAGGGACCACTATGGCTACACCTTC. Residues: CASSSTDRDHYGYTF.

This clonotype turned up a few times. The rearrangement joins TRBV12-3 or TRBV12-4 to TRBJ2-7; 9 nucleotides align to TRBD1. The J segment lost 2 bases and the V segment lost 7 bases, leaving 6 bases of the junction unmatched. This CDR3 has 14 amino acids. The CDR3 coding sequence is TGTGCCAGCACCTGGGGACAGGGACCCTACGAGCAGTACTTC. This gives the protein CASTWGQGPYEQYF.

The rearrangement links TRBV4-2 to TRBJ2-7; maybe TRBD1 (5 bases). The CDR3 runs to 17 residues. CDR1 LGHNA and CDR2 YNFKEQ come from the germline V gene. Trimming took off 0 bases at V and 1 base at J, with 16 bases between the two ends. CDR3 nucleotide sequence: TGTGCCAGCAGCCAAGATCGGGTAGGGGCGGCATCCTACGAGCAGTACTTC. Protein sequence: CASSQDRVGAASYEQYF.

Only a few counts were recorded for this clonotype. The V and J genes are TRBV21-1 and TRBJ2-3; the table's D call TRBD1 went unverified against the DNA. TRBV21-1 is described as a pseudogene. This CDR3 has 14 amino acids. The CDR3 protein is CARRTETSTDTQYF. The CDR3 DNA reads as TGTGCCAGGAGGACAGAAACTAGCACAGATACGCAGTATTTT.